The T cell receptor (beta chain) described here comes from a study of blood T cell repertoires in COVID-19. Turning to the study itself: Sites in the United States, Italy and Spain provided acute and convalescent COVID-19 samples. PBMCs, B-cell-depleted T cells, or T cells provided the cDNA or gDNA that made up the material.

The ends were cut back, 4 bases at V and 3 bases at J, with 16 bases in the middle. Germline V gives CDR1 MGHRA, CDR2 YSYEKL. The length of the CDR3 is 16 residues. Original data processing: How many nucleated cells were present was estimated from reference gene primer amplification. Sequenced by immunoSEQ multiplex PCR; TCRdb stores in-frame clones only, minus some. V, J and clone size derive from that table, while D and trimming were established from the DNA sequence. Among 140,000 to 150,000 clones listed, 80% to 90% were seen once. This clonotype was obtained from a woman aged 45 to 65 with acute or convalescent COVID-19. This sequence joins TRBV4-1 and TRBJ1-5; weak D call: TRBD1 (6 bases). The sample consisted of peripheral blood. In nucleotides, the CDR3 is TGCGCCAGCAGCCGAGATTTTACAGGGCTCAATCAGCCCCAGCATTTT. Its protein is CASSRDFTGLNQPQHF.